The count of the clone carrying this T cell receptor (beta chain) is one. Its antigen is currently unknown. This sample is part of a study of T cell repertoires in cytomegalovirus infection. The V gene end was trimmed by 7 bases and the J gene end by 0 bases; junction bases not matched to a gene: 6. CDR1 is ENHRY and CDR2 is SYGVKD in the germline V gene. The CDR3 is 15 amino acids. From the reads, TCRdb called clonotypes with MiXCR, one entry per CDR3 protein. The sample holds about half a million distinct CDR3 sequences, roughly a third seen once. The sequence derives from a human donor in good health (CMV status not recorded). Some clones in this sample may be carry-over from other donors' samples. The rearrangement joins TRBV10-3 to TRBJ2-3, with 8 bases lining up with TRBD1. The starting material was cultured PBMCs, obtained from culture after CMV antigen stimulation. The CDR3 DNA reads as TGTGCCATCAAGGCAGGGGGCCGGAGCACAGATACGCAGTATTTT. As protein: CAIKAGGRSTDTQYF.